Listed below are T cell receptor beta chains from one sample, sequenced in a study of naive and memory T cell subsets. Each CDR3 protein is one row after TCRdb ran MiXCR on the 5' RACE reads. The data show 55,000 to 70,000 distinct CDR3 sequences, 7.2% seen once. The receptors stem from a male donor in good health. CDR3s include the opening cysteine and the closing phenylalanine or tryptophan. Each record gives: D gene, V gene, clone size, J gene, CDR3 DNA, CDR3 protein. The D gene is left open where the match is weak. Only some rows state a clone size, as once, few, many or a class for expanded clones.

>.|TRBV27|many|TRBJ1-5
TGTGCCAGCGGGCAGCTGAATCAGCCCCAGCATTTT
CASGQLNQPQHF
>.|TRBV29-1|many|TRBJ2-7
TGCAGCGTTGCTGGGGATTACAGCTCCTACGAGCAGTACTTC
CSVAGDYSSYEQYF
>.|TRBV27|many|TRBJ2-7
TGTGCCAGCAGTTTGACAGATTCCTACGAGCAGTACTTC
CASSLTDSYEQYF
>.|TRBV5-1|many|TRBJ2-7
TGCGCCAGCAGCCTCTTAGCGGTGGACCTTAGACACGAGCAGTACTTC
CASSLLAVDLRHEQYF
>TRBD2|TRBV6-2/TRBV6-3|many|TRBJ2-1
TGTGCCAGCACGAAACTAGCGGGAGAGAGGACGAATGAGCAGTTCTTC
CASTKLAGERTNEQFF
>TRBD1|TRBV3-1|.|TRBJ2-7
TGTGCCAGCAGGACGCAGGGGGCGAACGAGCAGTACTTC
CASRTQGANEQYF
>TRBD1|TRBV5-1|few|TRBJ2-5
TGCGCCAGCAGCTGGGGGCCCCGGGACAGCCAAGAGACCCAGTACTTC
CASSWGPRDSQETQYF
>.|TRBV2|many|TRBJ2-5
TGTGCCAGCATCCGGGGGCCGAGTCAAGAGACCCAGTACTTC
CASIRGPSQETQYF
>TRBD1|TRBV19|few|TRBJ2-7
TGTGCCAGTAGCCAGGAGGTGGGGGGACAGGGATACTACGAGCAGTACTTC
CASSQEVGGQGYYEQYF
>TRBD1|TRBV5-4|few|TRBJ1-6
TGTGCCAGCAGCTATCACCGGGACAGCTTCACACTAAATTCACCCCTCCACTTT
CASSYHRDSFTLNSPLHF
>.|TRBV6-1|many|TRBJ2-1
TGTGCCAGCAGCTGGGGGCAGTCCTACAATGAGCAGTTCTTC
CASSWGQSYNEQFF
>.|TRBV5-1|.|TRBJ1-2
TGCGCCAGCAGCTTGGGGGTCGGGGAAAACTATGGCTACACCTTC
CASSLGVGENYGYTF
>TRBD1|TRBV10-3|many|TRBJ2-7
TGTGCCACCTCGACAGGGGCCTCCTACGAGCAGTACTTC
CATSTGASYEQYF
>.|TRBV4-2|many|TRBJ1-5
TGTGCCAGCAGCTCTCCGGGCCCAAGCAATCAGCCCCAGCATTTT
CASSSPGPSNQPQHF
>TRBD1|TRBV10-3|once|TRBJ1-5
TGTGCCATCAGTGACGGACAGGGAAAAAATCGGCCCCAGCATTTT
CAISDGQGKNRPQHF
>.|TRBV5-1|.|TRBJ2-2
TGCGCCAGCAGCGTGACTTGCGGGGTTGCCGGGGAGCTGTTTTTT
CASSVTCGVAGELFF
>.|TRBV6-5|.|TRBJ1-6
TGTGCCAGCAGCACCAGGGGAGTTCCCTATAATTCACCCCTCCACTTT
CASSTRGVPYNSPLHF
>.|TRBV29-1|many|TRBJ2-3
TGCAGCGTTGAATACCTGCGTAGAGATACGCAGTATTTT
CSVEYLRRDTQYF
>.|TRBV20-1|many|TRBJ1-4
TGCAGTGCTAGAGATTTCCAGTATAATGAAAAACTGTTTTTT
CSARDFQYNEKLFF
>.|TRBV6-4|few|TRBJ1-5
TGTGCCAGCAGCCCCCGGGGGAGAAATCAGCCCCAGCATTTT
CASSPRGRNQPQHF
>TRBD1|TRBV5-1|.|TRBJ2-7
TGCGCCAGCAGAACCGGGACAGACATGTACGAGCAGTACTTC
CASRTGTDMYEQYF
>.|TRBV29-1|many|TRBJ2-1
TGCAGCGTTGAACGGGCCTACAATGAGCAGTTCTTC
CSVERAYNEQFF
>.|TRBV5-1|.|TRBJ2-1
TGCGCCAGCAGCCGGGCGTCGGCGGCCATCAATGAGCAGTTCTTC
CASSRASAAINEQFF
>TRBD1|TRBV20-1|few|TRBJ2-5
TGCAGTGCGATTTCAGGGGGCGAGTTTACGAAGACCCAGTACTTC
CSAISGGEFTKTQYF
>.|TRBV28|few|TRBJ2-1
TGTGCCAGCAGTTTTCTGCAGAGTGAGCAGTTCTTC
CASSFLQSEQFF
>TRBD1|TRBV20-1|many|TRBJ1-6
TGCAGTGCTAGCGGGTCAGGGGGCAATCCACCCCTCCACTTT
CSASGSGGNPPLHF
>.|TRBV29-1|many|TRBJ2-4
TGCAGCGCCGAAAAGGCCCCCAACATTCAGTACTTC
CSAEKAPNIQYF
>TRBD2|TRBV5-1|few|TRBJ2-7
TGCGCCAGCAGCTGGGGGACTAGCGGGAGAACGAAGTACGAGCAGTACTTC
CASSWGTSGRTKYEQYF
>TRBD1|TRBV3-1|few|TRBJ1-4
TGTGCCAGCAGCCTCCCCCAGGGGGCAGTTGAAAAACTGTTTTTT
CASSLPQGAVEKLFF
>TRBD1|TRBV20-1|few|TRBJ2-1
TGCAGTGCTGGACAAGTCGGACAGGGAACGAGTGAGCAGTTCTTC
CSAGQVGQGTSEQFF
>.|TRBV7-9|.|TRBJ1-2
TGTGCCAGCAGCTTACGGCCAGGGGATGAGGCTAACTATGGCTACACCTTC
CASSLRPGDEANYGYTF
>TRBD1|TRBV5-1|few|TRBJ2-1
TGCGCCAGCAGCCGATCCGACAGGGCTGGATCCTACAATGAGCAGTTCTTC
CASSRSDRAGSYNEQFF
>.|TRBV7-9|.|TRBJ1-2
TGTGCCAGCAGCTTGGAAGCAAACTATGGCTACACCTTC
CASSLEANYGYTF
>TRBD1|TRBV27|few|TRBJ2-5
TGTGCCAGCAGCCTGGACAGGGGGCGAGAGACCCAGTACTTC
CASSLDRGRETQYF
>.|TRBV12-3/TRBV12-4|many|TRBJ1-2
TGTGCCAGCAGTTTTTTACTCAACTATGGCTACACCTTC
CASSFLLNYGYTF
>.|TRBV2|many|TRBJ1-1
TGTGCCTCTCTTTCGGCAGGGGTGGTGACTGAAGCTTTCTTT
CASLSAGVVTEAFF
>TRBD1|TRBV12-3/TRBV12-4|many|TRBJ2-5
TGTGCCAGCAGTTTAGCCCGGGACAGGGCGAGTGAGACCCAGTACTTC
CASSLARDRASETQYF
>.|TRBV12-3/TRBV12-4|.|TRBJ2-5
TGTGCCAGCAGTTTGCAGTTAGGGGAAGGAGAGACCCAGTACTTC
CASSLQLGEGETQYF
>TRBD1|TRBV2|.|TRBJ2-3
TGTGCCAGCTCCCGACAGGGGTTAGGTAGCACAGATACGCAGTATTTT
CASSRQGLGSTDTQYF
>.|TRBV27|many|TRBJ2-1
TGTGCCAGCAGTCTAGGGAGCTCCTACAATGAGCAGTTCTTC
CASSLGSSYNEQFF
>TRBD2|TRBV9|.|TRBJ2-3
TGTGCCAGCAGCGTAGGGCTAGCGGGGGCCACAGATACGCAGTATTTT
CASSVGLAGATDTQYF
>.|TRBV29-1|few|TRBJ1-2
TGCAGCGTTGAAGGGGCAGGACCCACCTCGAACTATGGCTACACCTTC
CSVEGAGPTSNYGYTF
>.|TRBV9|few|TRBJ2-2
TGTGCCAGCAGCTTGGGACTTCCACACACCGGGGAGCTGTTTTTT
CASSLGLPHTGELFF
>TRBD2|TRBV6-2/TRBV6-3|many|TRBJ2-4
TGTGCCAGCAGTTACGGAACTAGCGGTAAAAACATTCAGTACTTC
CASSYGTSGKNIQYF